Given below is one T cell receptor beta chain in context. Its antigen is not known. The PCR had 60 Vbeta and 13 Jbeta primers. Sequencing was performed with immunoSEQ multiplex PCR; in TCRdb, only in-frame clones are kept and a portion is missing. The sample has around 120,000 clones, more than 60% seen once. Healthy bone marrow donors made up the donor group. These data are taken from a study of cytomegalovirus exposure and HLA in healthy donors. Overall study results and limits: HLA-A and HLA-B allele assignments for most subjects were reportedly predicted accurately using TCR beta sequences. Some V segments, including TRBV6-2 and TRBV6-3, were excluded as indistinguishable. Under in vitro conditions, a few CMV-associated chains were confirmed as specific for CMV antigens.

This CDR3 has 12 residues. V lost 5 bases, J lost 13 bases, and 13 bases lay in between. Germline values: CDR1 SGHRS, CDR2 YFSETQ. Material for sequencing was PBMCs. The TCR originated in a woman aged 40 to 50 in good health and CMV-seronegative. The chain couples TRBV5-1 to TRBJ1-6; D call uncertain. The CDR3: CASSLDRWPLHF. In nucleotides, the CDR3 is TGCGCCAGCAGTCTAGACCGCTGGCCCCTCCACTTT.